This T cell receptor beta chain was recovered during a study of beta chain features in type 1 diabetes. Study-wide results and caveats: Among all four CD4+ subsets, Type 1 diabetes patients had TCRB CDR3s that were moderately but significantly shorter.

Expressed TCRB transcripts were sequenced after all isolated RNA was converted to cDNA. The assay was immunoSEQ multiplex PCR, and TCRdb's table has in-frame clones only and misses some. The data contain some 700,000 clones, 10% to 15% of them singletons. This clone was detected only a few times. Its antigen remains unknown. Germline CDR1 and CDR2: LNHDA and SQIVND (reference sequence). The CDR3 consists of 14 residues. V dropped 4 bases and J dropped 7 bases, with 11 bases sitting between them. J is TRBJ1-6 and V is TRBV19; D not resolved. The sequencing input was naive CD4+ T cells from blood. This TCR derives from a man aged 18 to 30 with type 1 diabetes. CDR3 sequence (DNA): TGTGCCAGTAGTACGGCACCGGGGAATTCACCCCTCCACTTT. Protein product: CASSTAPGNSPLHF.